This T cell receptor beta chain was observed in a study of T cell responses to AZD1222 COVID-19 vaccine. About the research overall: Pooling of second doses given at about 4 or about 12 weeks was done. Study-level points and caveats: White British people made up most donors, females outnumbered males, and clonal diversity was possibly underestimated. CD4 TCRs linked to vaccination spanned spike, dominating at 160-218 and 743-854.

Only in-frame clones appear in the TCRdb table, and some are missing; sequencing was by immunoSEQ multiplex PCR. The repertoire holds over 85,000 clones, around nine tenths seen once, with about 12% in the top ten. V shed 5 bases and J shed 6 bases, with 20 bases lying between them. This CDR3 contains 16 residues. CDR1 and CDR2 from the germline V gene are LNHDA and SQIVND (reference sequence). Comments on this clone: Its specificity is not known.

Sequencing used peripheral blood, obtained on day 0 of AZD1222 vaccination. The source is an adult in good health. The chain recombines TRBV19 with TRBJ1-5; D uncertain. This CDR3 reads CASSFPTPLRVQPQHF. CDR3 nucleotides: TGTGCCAGTAGTTTCCCGACACCCTTAAGGGTTCAGCCCCAGCATTTT.